This T cell receptor (beta chain) came from a study of blood T cell repertoires in COVID-19. Worth noting for this clone: Distinct nucleotide sequences in the sample also encode this CDR3.

The germline V gene has CDR1 KGHSH and CDR2 LQKENI. CDR3 length: 13 amino acids. Deletions cut 2 bases from V and 5 bases from J, with 7 bases between. Here immunoSEQ multiplex PCR was the method, and the copy in TCRdb shows in-frame clones only, minus some. The repertoire holds fewer than 250,000 clones, under 90% seen once, with nearly 4.5% in the top ten. The TCR sequence derives from a man aged 50-59 years with acute or convalescent COVID-19. Source material: peripheral blood. The chain is built from TRBV18 and TRBJ1-5; possibly TRBD1 for D (5 bases). The CDR3 nucleotides read TGTGCCAGCTCACCAGGCAGGGATCAGCCCCAGCATTTT. It yields the protein CASSPGRDQPQHF.